The rows below give T cell receptor beta chains drawn from one sample of a study of vaccination effects on CD4 cells after COVID-19. Data came from immunoSEQ multiplex PCR; TCRdb stores just in-frame clones and leaves some out. Altogether some 30,000 clones are present, 83% being singletons, with the ten largest covering roughly 1.4%. For these TCRs, the target antigens are not known. The sequencing here drew on CD4+ T cells from PBMCs cultured with HCoV-NL63 spike peptides, taken after COVID-19 vaccination. The source of these receptors is a human donor who received a COVID-19 vaccine. Some clones in this sample may be carry-over from other donors' samples. Each CDR3 is given with its conserved first and last residue. A D gene is named only where the DNA matches it firmly. Clone size is shown for a subset of rows, as once, few, many or a class of expanded clone.

j_call,cdr3_length,clone_size,d_call,v_call,cdr3_nt,cdr3_aa
TRBJ2-1,16,-,TRBD2,TRBV7-3,TGTGCCAGCAGCCGGACTAGCGGGGGGTCTTTGAATGAGCAGTTCTTC,CASSRTSGGSLNEQFF
TRBJ1-1,15,-,TRBD1,TRBV6-6,TGTGCCAGCATTTCGACAGGGGGATTGAACACTGAAGCTTTCTTT,CASISTGGLNTEAFF
TRBJ2-2,16,once,-,TRBV6-2/TRBV6-3,TGTGCCAGCAGTCGAGCCCGACTATCGGACACCGGGGAGCTGTTTTTT,CASSRARLSDTGELFF
TRBJ2-1,17,-,-,TRBV7-3,TGTGCCAGCAGCTTAAGGGGCGGGGGCAGCTCCTACAATGAGCAGTTCTTC,CASSLRGGGSSYNEQFF
TRBJ2-2,15,-,-,TRBV6-5,TGTGCCAGCAGTCCCGGGGGTTCGAACACCGGGGAGCTGTTTTTT,CASSPGGSNTGELFF
TRBJ2-5,17,-,TRBD1,TRBV30,TGTGCCTGGAGTGTCATCGGTGGACAGGGGGGCGGCGAGACCCAGTACTTC,CAWSVIGGQGGGETQYF
TRBJ1-1,15,-,-,TRBV6-5,TGTGCCAGCAGAGCCTCGGGAAGGTTCGGCGACAGGGCTTTCTTT,CASRASGRFGDRAFF
TRBJ1-1,17,few,-,TRBV6-1,TGTGCCAGCAGTGAATTGGCACGCCGGTACTTGAACACTGAAGCTTTCTTT,CASSELARRYLNTEAFF
TRBJ1-2,13,once,-,TRBV6-5,TGTGCCAGCAGTCCCACGTCGATGAGAGGCTACACCTTC,CASSPTSMRGYTF
TRBJ2-3,14,-,-,TRBV5-1,TGCGCCAGCAGCTTGGAAAGGGGCACAGATACGCAGTATTTT,CASSLERGTDTQYF
TRBJ2-2,13,-,-,TRBV7-2,TGTGCCAGCAGCGCCCAGAACACCGGGGAGCTGTTTTTT,CASSAQNTGELFF
TRBJ2-3,19,-,TRBD2,TRBV30,TGTGCCTGGAGTGTAGGGGGACTAGCGGGGGGCACCAGCGCAGATACGCAGTATTTT,CAWSVGGLAGGTSADTQYF
TRBJ2-5,16,-,TRBD2,TRBV7-9,TGTGCCAGCAGCTATGGTAGCGGGGGCCCCTCAGAGACCCAGTACTTC,CASSYGSGGPSETQYF
TRBJ2-5,17,-,TRBD1,TRBV19,TGTGCCAGTTCCCAGCAGAGGGGACAGAATATACAAGAGACCCAGTACTTC,CASSQQRGQNIQETQYF
TRBJ2-1,13,-,TRBD1,TRBV5-1,TGCGCCAGCAGACCGACAGGGAAAAATGAGCAGTTCTTC,CASRPTGKNEQFF
TRBJ1-4,16,-,-,TRBV7-2,TGTGCCAGCAGCCCGGGACTGGGACCAACTAATGAAAAACTGTTTTTT,CASSPGLGPTNEKLFF
TRBJ1-4,13,-,-,TRBV29-1,TGCAGCGTTGTTCTCGCAACTAATGAAAAACTGTTTTTT,CSVVLATNEKLFF
TRBJ1-1,11,once,-,TRBV20-1,TGCAGTGCTAGAGGCAGCGGCGGAGCTTTCTTT,CSARGSGGAFF
TRBJ2-3,13,-,-,TRBV5-5,TGTGCCAGCAGCTTGGCCTTTACAGATACGCAGTATTTT,CASSLAFTDTQYF
TRBJ2-2,15,-,-,TRBV5-1,TGCGCCAGCAGCGCGAAGGGGAGCAACACCGGGGAGCTGTTTTTT,CASSAKGSNTGELFF
TRBJ2-3,14,-,TRBD2,TRBV4-1,TGCGCCAGCAGCCAAGGACTAGCCTCAGATACGCAGTATTTT,CASSQGLASDTQYF
TRBJ1-2,14,-,-,TRBV4-1,TGCGCCAGCAGCCAAGGAACCGATAACTATGGCTACACCTTC,CASSQGTDNYGYTF
TRBJ1-1,15,-,-,TRBV5-1,TGCGCCAGCAGCTTGGACAGGCCCATGAACACTGAAGCTTTCTTT,CASSLDRPMNTEAFF
TRBJ1-6,15,-,TRBD1,TRBV4-1,TGCGCCAGCAGCCCTGGGACAGGGACGAATTCACCCCTCCACTTT,CASSPGTGTNSPLHF
TRBJ1-1,13,-,-,TRBV5-4,TGTGCCAGCAGCTTGGGTTGGGGCACTGAAGCTTTCTTT,CASSLGWGTEAFF
TRBJ2-3,15,-,-,TRBV6-5,TGTGCCAGCAGCCCGACTAGGGGTCATCTCAATACGCAGTATTTT,CASSPTRGHLNTQYF
TRBJ2-6,19,once,-,TRBV18,TGTGCCAGCTCACCACGTCGCCCGGGGTCCTCCTCTGGGGCCAACGTCCTGACTTTC,CASSPRRPGSSSGANVLTF
TRBJ2-1,13,-,TRBD2,TRBV7-9,TGTGCCAGCAGCGGGACTAGGGACAATGAGCAGTTCTTC,CASSGTRDNEQFF
TRBJ1-4,15,-,TRBD1,TRBV5-8,TGTGCCAGCAGATACCAGACAGGGACTAATGAAAAACTGTTTTTT,CASRYQTGTNEKLFF
TRBJ2-3,14,-,-,TRBV15,TGTGCCACCAGCAGAGTCCCTCGAACAGGTACGCAGTATTTT,CATSRVPRTGTQYF
TRBJ2-3,13,-,-,TRBV4-2,TGTGCCAGCAATCGGGCAGGGGGGTATGAGCAGTATTTT,CASNRAGGYEQYF
TRBJ1-3,14,-,TRBD1,TRBV6-6,TGTGCCAGCATAAAAGACAGGGCTGGAAACACCATATATTTT,CASIKDRAGNTIYF
TRBJ1-3,13,-,-,TRBV19,TGTGCCACCCAGGGTCGGGGGAGGAACACCATATATTTT,CATQGRGRNTIYF
TRBJ2-1,10,-,-,TRBV2,TGTGCCGGGGGAACCAATGAGCAGTTCTTC,CAGGTNEQFF
TRBJ1-5,16,-,-,TRBV19,TGTGCCAGTAGTATAATTGCAGGGAAGGGTTATCAGCCCCAGCATTTT,CASSIIAGKGYQPQHF
TRBJ2-2,14,few,-,TRBV5-6,TGTGCCAGCAGCTTGACTCCGAACACCGGGGAGCTGTTTTTT,CASSLTPNTGELFF
TRBJ2-5,13,-,-,TRBV7-2,TGTGCCAGCAGTGGGGGGGGCCGTGAGACCCAGTACTTC,CASSGGGRETQYF